This passage covers 25 T cell receptor beta chains from one sample sequenced in a study of blood T cell repertoires in COVID-19. Method: immunoSEQ multiplex PCR; TCRdb's copy keeps in-frame clones and lacks some. The data contain over 300,000 clones, 90% of them singletons. Sequenced sample: peripheral blood. Receptors originate from a man in his late teens or twenties with active or convalescent COVID-19.

V gene TRBV28 combines with J gene TRBJ1-5; tentatively, D is TRBD1 (6 bases). The germline CDR1 and CDR2 sequences are MDHEN and SYDVKM. With 6 bases removed from V and 4 bases from J, the gap between germline ends came to 16 bases. CDR3 length: 15 residues. The CDR3 sequence: CASRPGTFRNQPQHF. CDR3 coding DNA: TGTGCCAGCAGGCCAGGGACATTTAGGAATCAGCCCCAGCATTTT.

The chain's CDR3 is CASSPGQGWYEQYF. The CDR3 nucleotides are TGTGCCAGCTCACCTGGTCAGGGGTGGTACGAGCAGTACTTC. The V and J genes are TRBV18 and TRBJ2-7, with a tentative D call TRBD1 (6 bases). There are 14 residues in the CDR3. Germline CDR1 KGHSH, CDR2 LQKENI. The V and J ends lost 3 bases and 4 bases respectively, with 13 bases between them.

The J gene is TRBJ2-7, the V gene TRBV7-6; 9 nucleotides match TRBD1. The V and J ends lost 0 bases and 3 bases, in that order; junction bases with no gene match: 3. Germline V CDR1 and CDR2: SGHVS, FNYEAQ. The CDR3 sequence is 15 residues long. CDR3 coding DNA: TGTGCCAGCAGCTTAGCCGGACAGGGGAACTACGAGCAGTACTTC. Its protein product is CASSLAGQGNYEQYF.

This clone was recorded only once. The V call is TRBV9, the J call TRBJ1-5, with D maybe TRBD1 (6 bases). Germline V gives CDR1 SGDLS, CDR2 YYNGEE. V was trimmed by 4 bases and J by 6 bases, leaving 14 bases between them. CDR3 length: 14 amino acids. CDR3 nucleotide sequence: TGTGCCAGCAGCCATATGGGGGGGCTTCAGCCCCAGCATTTT. It encodes CASSHMGGLQPQHF.

This clone has just a few counts. The V call is TRBV18, the J call TRBJ1-4; D is undetermined. With 0 bases removed from V and 5 bases from J, the gap between germline ends came to 19 bases. The length of the CDR3 is 18 residues. From germline, CDR1 is KGHSH and CDR2 LQKENI. CDR3 protein: CASSPPEQIRTVNEKLFF. The DNA of the CDR3 is TGTGCCAGCTCACCACCGGAGCAAATCCGGACTGTAAATGAAAAACTGTTTTTT. Looking up the rest from reference TRBV18 and TRBJ1-4 gives the full variable domain: NAGVMQNPRHLVRRRGQEARLRCSPMKGHSHVYWYRQLPEEGLKFMVYLQKENIIDESGMPKERFSAEFPKEGPSILRIQQVVRGDSAAYFCASSPPEQIRTVNEKLFFGSGTQLSVL.

The chain is built from TRBV28 and TRBJ2-2; tentative D call: TRBD2 (6 bases). This CDR3 has 14 amino acids. V was pared by 7 bases and J by 1 base, with 10 bases between. CDR1 and CDR2 (germline): MDHEN, SYDVKM. This chain's CDR3 is CASTISGNTGELFF. CDR3 DNA: TGTGCCAGCACCATTAGCGGGAACACCGGGGAGCTGTTTTTT.

The rearrangement joins TRBV9 to TRBJ2-1, with 8 bases lining up with TRBD2. The CDR3 length is 16 residues. Germline V gene sequence: CDR1 SGDLS, CDR2 YYNGEE. J gave up 5 bases and V 3 bases, and 10 bases lay outside the gene matches. The CDR3 protein is CASSGRTRGDHNEQFF. As DNA, the CDR3 is TGTGCCAGCAGCGGGAGGACGCGGGGGGACCACAATGAGCAGTTCTTC.

V and J are TRBV28 and TRBJ2-7; D gene unclear. Germline CDR1 reads MDHEN; CDR2 reads SYDVKM. The CDR3 consists of 11 residues. V was clipped by 5 bases and J by 3 bases, with 5 bases between them. As DNA, the CDR3 is TGTGCCAGCAGTGTTCTCTACGAGCAGTACTTC. Translating it yields CASSVLYEQYF.

The chain joins TRBV9 to TRBJ2-1; D unclear. The CDR3 has 11 amino acids. CDR1 and CDR2 (germline): SGDLS, YYNGEE. V was cut by 2 bases and J by 5 bases, with 2 bases left in between. The CDR3 reads CASSVNNEQFF. CDR3 bases: TGTGCCAGCAGCGTCAACAATGAGCAGTTCTTC. Using reference TRBV9 and TRBJ2-1 for the parts outside the CDR3, the full variable domain is DSGVTQTPKHLITATGQRVTLRCSPRSGDLSVYWYQQSLDQGLQFLIQYYNGEERAKGNILERFSAQQFPDLHSELNLSSLELGDSALYFCASSVNNEQFFGPGTRLTVL.

Concerning this clone: Germline is not matched at one junction end, which may reflect a read error. The chain recombines TRBV11-2 with TRBJ2-6; D perhaps matches TRBD1 (5 bases). Germline-derived CDR1 and CDR2 are SGHAT and FQNNGV. CDR3 length: 17 amino acids. CDR3 in amino acids: CASSLAFTGSGANVLTF. CDR3 DNA sequence: TGTGCCAGCAGCTTAGCCTTCACGGGCTCTGGGGCCAACGTGCTGACTTTC.

This rearrangement joins TRBV29-1 to TRBJ2-3; 10 nucleotides agree with TRBD2. With 3 bases clipped from V and 0 bases from J, the junction kept 6 bases outside the gene matches. Germline V gene lookup returns CDR1 SQVTM and CDR2 ANQGSEA. This CDR3 spans 16 amino acids. The CDR3 protein is CSVDLSGRSSTDTQYF. The CDR3 DNA reads as TGCAGCGTTGATCTTAGCGGGAGGTCTAGCACAGATACGCAGTATTTT.

This clone was detected once. This chain connects TRBV5-1 to TRBJ2-2, with 8 nucleotides matching TRBD1. V dropped 0 bases and J dropped 4; count of bases not matched to a gene: 2. Looked up from germline, CDR1 is SGHRS and CDR2 is YFSETQ. The CDR3 is 15 amino acids. The CDR3 coding sequence is TGCGCCAGCAGCTTGGACAGGGGGAGCACCGGGGAGCTGTTTTTT. Amino acids: CASSLDRGSTGELFF.

The V call is TRBV7-8, the J call TRBJ2-7; 9 nucleotides match TRBD1. In germline, CDR1 is SGHVS, CDR2 FQNEAQ. The CDR3 spans 14 residues. The V gene end was trimmed by 7 bases and the J gene end by 2 bases; junction bases not matched to a gene: 6. CDR3 DNA: TGTGCCAGCAACCCACAGGGGGCCGCCTACGAGCAGTACTTC. Its translation is CASNPQGAAYEQYF.

This rearrangement joins TRBV4-3 to TRBJ2-1; 8 nucleotides line up with TRBD2. CDR1 and CDR2 (germline): LGHNA, YSLEER. V shed 0 bases, J shed 8 bases, and the junction held 18 bases outside the gene matches. The CDR3 contains 19 residues. The CDR3 spells CASSQDRGFSGTILHEQFF. The CDR3 DNA is TGCGCCAGCAGCCAAGATCGGGGATTTAGCGGGACCATCCTCCATGAGCAGTTCTTC.

The V gene is TRBV6-5, the J gene TRBJ2-7, with 9 bases matching TRBD1. CDR3 size: 14 residues. Trimming at V came to 3 bases and at J to 7 bases, leaving 7 bases not matched to a gene. The germline gives CDR1 MNHEY, CDR2 SVGAGI. CDR3 nucleotide sequence: TGTGCCAGCAGTTATCGACAGGGGGTAGGGGAGCAGTACTTC. Residues: CASSYRQGVGEQYF.

The rearrangement uses TRBV7-9 and TRBJ1-2, with 11 positions matching TRBD1. The CDR3 loop spans 14 amino acids. The J segment lost 6 bases and the V segment lost 5 bases, leaving 5 bases of the junction unmatched. Looked up from germline, CDR1 is SEHNR and CDR2 is FQNEAQ (reference sequence). CDR3 DNA sequence: TGTGCCAGCAGCCTAATGGGACAGGGGGATGGCTACACCTTC. This encodes CASSLMGQGDGYTF. The whole variable domain, remainder taken from reference TRBV7-9 and TRBJ1-2, is DTGVSQNPRHKITKRGQNVTFRCDPISEHNRLYWYRQTLGQGPEFLTYFQNEAQLEKSRLLSDRFSAERPKGSFSTLEIQRTEQGDSAMYLCASSLMGQGDGYTFGSGTRLTVV.

V and J are TRBV28 and TRBJ2-3; tentatively, D is TRBD2 (5 bases). From germline, CDR1 is MDHEN and CDR2 SYDVKM. The CDR3 has 14 residues. V lost 1 base to trimming and J lost 2 bases, with 7 bases between them. The CDR3 protein is CASSLSDFTDTQYF. CDR3 in DNA: TGTGCCAGCAGTTTATCGGACTTCACAGATACGCAGTATTTT.

The chain couples TRBV21-1 to TRBJ1-1; the table's D call TRBD1 went unverified against the DNA. TRBV21-1 counts as a pseudogene. This CDR3 has 14 amino acids. The CDR3 region has the DNA TGTGCCAGCAGCTCACAAGAATGGAACACTGAAGCTTTCTTT. It is translated as CASSSQEWNTEAFF.

J is TRBJ2-3 and V is TRBV5-1; 10 nucleotides match TRBD1. This CDR3 has 15 amino acids. J lost 3 bases, V lost 4 bases, and 5 bases had no gene match. Germline CDR1 SGHRS, CDR2 YFSETQ. The CDR3 protein is CASSTGQGGTDTQYF. DNA for the CDR3: TGCGCCAGCAGCACTGGACAGGGGGGGACAGATACGCAGTATTTT.

This clone was found once. V is TRBV7-9 and J is TRBJ1-6; D unclear. V was shortened by 1 base and J by 6 bases, with 7 bases between the two germline ends. There are 14 residues in the CDR3. Germline loops: CDR1 SEHNR, CDR2 FQNEAQ (reference sequence). The CDR3 DNA sequence: TGTGCCAGCAGCTTAGGTCTCCTTAATTCACCCCTCCACTTT. Protein product: CASSLGLLNSPLHF. The full variable domain, in which reference TRBV7-9 and TRBJ1-6 provide the parts outside the CDR3, is DTGVSQNPRHKITKRGQNVTFRCDPISEHNRLYWYRQTLGQGPEFLTYFQNEAQLEKSRLLSDRFSAERPKGSFSTLEIQRTEQGDSAMYLCASSLGLLNSPLHFGNGTRLTVT.

The chain links TRBV12-3 or TRBV12-4 to TRBJ2-7; D is perhaps TRBD1 (6 bases). The length of the CDR3 is 13 residues. The V end lost 6 bases, the J end lost 5 bases, and 14 bases lay between the germline ends. The chain's CDR3 is CASRRPAGDEQYF. The DNA of the CDR3 is TGTGCCAGCAGGAGACCCGCAGGGGACGAGCAGTACTTC.

J is TRBJ2-7 and V is TRBV24-1, with 10 bases matching TRBD1. V was clipped by 6 bases and J by 3 bases; unmatched bases: 7. Germline CDR1 and CDR2: KGHDR and SFDVKD. CDR3 length equals 15 residues. CDR3 region: CATSQAGTGVYEQYF. The DNA for the CDR3 is TGTGCCACCAGTCAAGCCGGGACAGGGGTCTACGAGCAGTACTTC.

V is TRBV19 and J is TRBJ1-2; TRBD1 might be the D (6 bases). The V gene lost 6 bases and the J gene lost 0 bases, with 14 bases spanning the gap. This CDR3 is 15 amino acids long. Per the germline V gene, CDR1 is LNHDA and CDR2 is SQIVND (reference sequence). The CDR3 DNA reads as TGTGCCAGTAGCCCGGACAGAGCAGCTAACTATGGCTACACCTTC. Translation: CASSPDRAANYGYTF.

This rearrangement joins TRBV7-2 to TRBJ2-3, with TRBD2 matching 11 bases. This CDR3 contains 18 residues. Trimming took 2 bases from V and 2 from J; bases not matched to a gene: 9. Germline V gene sequence: CDR1 SGHTA, CDR2 FQGNSA. CDR3 in amino acids: CASSLWLAGGAITDTQYF. In DNA form, the CDR3 reads TGTGCCAGCAGCTTATGGCTAGCGGGAGGCGCAATCACAGATACGCAGTATTTT. Full variable domain (outside the CDR3, taken from reference TRBV7-2 and TRBJ2-3): GAGVSQSPSNKVTEKGKDVELRCDPISGHTALYWYRQSLGQGLEFLIYFQGNSAPDKSGLPSDRFSAERTGGSVSTLTIQRTQQEDSAVYLCASSLWLAGGAITDTQYFGPGTRLTVL.

The V and J genes are TRBV6-5 and TRBJ2-7; TRBD2 agrees at 8 bases. Germline CDR1 and CDR2: MNHEY and SVGAGI. The CDR3 sequence is 14 residues long. V shed 7 bases, J shed 5 bases, and the junction held 10 bases outside the gene matches. This CDR3 is CASTRAGVSDEQYF. The CDR3 DNA sequence: TGTGCCAGCACTAGAGCGGGGGTATCGGACGAGCAGTACTTC.